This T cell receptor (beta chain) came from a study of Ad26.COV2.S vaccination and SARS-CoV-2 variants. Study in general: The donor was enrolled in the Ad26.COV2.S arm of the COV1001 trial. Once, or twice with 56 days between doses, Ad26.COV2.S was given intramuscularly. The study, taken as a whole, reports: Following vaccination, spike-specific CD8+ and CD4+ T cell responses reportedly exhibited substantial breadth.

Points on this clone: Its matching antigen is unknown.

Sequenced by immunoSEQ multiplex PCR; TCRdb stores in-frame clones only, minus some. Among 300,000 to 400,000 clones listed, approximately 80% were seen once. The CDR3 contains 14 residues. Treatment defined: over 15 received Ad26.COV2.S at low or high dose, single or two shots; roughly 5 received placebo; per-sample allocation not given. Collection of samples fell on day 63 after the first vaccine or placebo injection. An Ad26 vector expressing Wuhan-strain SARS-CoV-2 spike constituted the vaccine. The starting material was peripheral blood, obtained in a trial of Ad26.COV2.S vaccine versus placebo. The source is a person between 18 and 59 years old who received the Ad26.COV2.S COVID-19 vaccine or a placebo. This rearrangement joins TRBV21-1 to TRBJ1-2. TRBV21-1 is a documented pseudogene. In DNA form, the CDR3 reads TGTGCCAGCAGCACGGGACGGTCGGCCCGGGGCTACACCTTC. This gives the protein CASSTGRSARGYTF.